This T cell receptor beta chain was recovered during a study of blood T cells in healthy people across ages. Study-wide results and limits: Whereas aged donors had fewer naive CD4+ cells, long-lived donors had more of them and higher diversity. For the donors, CMV status was unknown and possibly confounded expanded clonotype changes.

V trimming: 4 bases; J trimming: 11 bases; junction bases outside the gene matches: 18. CDR1 is LGHDT, CDR2 YNNKEL, per germline (reference sequence). CDR3 length equals 16 residues. A word on this clonotype: Antigen: not known.

Combining a sample-barcoded 5' primer with a J-beta primer mix, a second PCR ran for roughly 7 to 11 cycles. TCRdb re-analysed the 5' RACE reads in MiXCR, keeping a single row per CDR3 protein. The sample includes some 880,000 distinct CDR3 sequences, under 40% of them seen just once. The sequence came from a man in his late teens or twenties in good health. This rearrangement joins TRBV3-1 to TRBJ2-5, with 8 bases identical to TRBD1. The sequencing input was blood. CDR3 sequence: CASSLGQGLIYNEQYF. CDR3 in DNA: TGTGCCAGCAGCCTAGGACAGGGATTGATTTACAATGAGCAGTACTTC.